This record concerns one TCR beta chain sequence. The data derive from a study of somatic mutations in cytotoxic T cells in rheumatoid arthritis. The method was immunoSEQ multiplex PCR; TCRdb's version includes in-frame clones alone and lacks a portion of them. The table has thousands of clones, around 72% seen once. Sequenced input: CD8+ T cells sorted from blood. The receptor was isolated from a woman aged 60-75 years in good health.

Here the CDR3 DNA reads TGTGCCAGCAGCTTAGGACTAGCGGGGAACTACGAGCAGTACTTC. It specifies CASSLGLAGNYEQYF. The chain combines TRBV13 with TRBJ2-7; 10 bases are a match to TRBD2. V dropped 0 bases and J dropped 3; count of bases not matched to a gene: 2. The CDR3 has 15 amino acids. Germline values: CDR1 PRHDT, CDR2 FYEKMQ (reference sequence).